The TCR beta chain described here comes from a study of cytomegalovirus exposure and HLA in healthy donors. Study observations and caveats: In a later analysis, TCR association rates varied by HLA locus: DRB1 most, HLA-C fewest. TCR sequences were mostly rare, though some public TCRs occurred in many donors.

The PCR used 60 Vbeta and 13 Jbeta primers. Some clones are missing from TCRdb's copy, which holds only in-frame ones; the method was immunoSEQ multiplex PCR. The sample consists of 200,000 to 250,000 clones, 75% to 90% of them appearing once. Remarks on this clone: What it recognizes is unknown.

CDR3 size: 12 residues. The V gene end was trimmed by 6 bases and the J gene end by 10 bases; junction bases not matched to a gene: 3. Germline CDR1 LNHDA, CDR2 SQIVND (reference sequence). This sequence joins TRBV19 and TRBJ1-6, with 7 bases fitting TRBD1. Sequenced input: PBMCs. The sequence came from a boy between 2 and 15 years old in good health and CMV-seronegative. This chain's CDR3 is CASSQGGSPLHF. The CDR3 DNA reads TGTGCCAGTAGCCAGGGGGGATCACCCCTCCACTTT.